These T cell receptor beta chains were read from a single sample in a study of molecular identifiers for immune sequencing clone quantification. One entry per CDR3 protein results from TCRdb running MiXCR on the PCR reads. The top ten clones hold 0.75% to 0.95% of a sample with about 640,000 distinct CDR3 sequences, roughly 21% of them seen once. Sequenced: naive CD8+ T cells from blood, with Jurkat cell RNA spiked in. The receptors were sampled from a human donor in good health. Some libraries in this study had Jurkat cell RNA spiked in. The CDR3 runs from the conserved cysteine through the conserved F or W. The D gene is left open where the match is weak. Some rows mark clone size as missing; the rest say once, few, many or name a class of expanded clone.

clone_size cdr3_length j_call d_call v_call cdr3_aa cdr3_nt
many 17 TRBJ1-1 . TRBV7-9 CASSQVPGAISNTEAFF TGTGCCAGCAGCCAGGTTCCAGGGGCGATTTCGAACACTGAAGCTTTCTTT
. 14 TRBJ2-1 . TRBV7-9 CASSPPPRGAEQFF TGTGCCAGCAGCCCCCCCCCGCGTGGAGCCGAGCAGTTCTTC
many 15 TRBJ2-7 TRBD2 TRBV6-5 CASSSTSGGGYEQYF TGTGCCAGCAGTTCGACTAGCGGGGGAGGGTACGAGCAGTACTTC
few 15 TRBJ2-7 . TRBV20-1 CSARETGPRLHEQYF TGCAGTGCTAGAGAGACCGGGCCCCGTCTCCACGAGCAGTACTTC
few 15 TRBJ1-5 . TRBV19 CASSPGVYSNQPQHF TGTGCCAGTAGTCCGGGAGTTTATAGCAATCAGCCCCAGCATTTT
many 21 TRBJ2-5 TRBD1 TRBV7-6 CASSLVSLLRLPGTGEETQYF TGTGCCAGCAGCTTAGTCTCGCTACTACGCCTTCCCGGGACAGGGGAAGAGACCCAGTACTTC
few 16 TRBJ2-3 . TRBV4-3 CASSQDRRGSTDTQYF TGCGCCAGCAGCCAAGATCGCAGGGGTAGCACAGATACGCAGTATTTT
many 16 TRBJ1-5 . TRBV7-9 CASSLIGSGSNQPQHF TGTGCCAGCAGCTTAATAGGGTCGGGTAGCAATCAGCCCCAGCATTTT
. 16 TRBJ2-1 . TRBV12-3/TRBV12-4 CASSESPGGLYNEQFF TGTGCCAGCAGCGAAAGCCCCGGGGGGCTCTACAATGAGCAGTTCTTC
few 14 TRBJ1-1 . TRBV4-1 CASRPWDGNTEAFF TGCGCCAGCAGACCGTGGGACGGTAACACTGAAGCTTTCTTT
many 16 TRBJ2-3 . TRBV24-1 CATSDQETTSTDTQYF TGTGCCACCAGTGATCAAGAAACAACTAGCACAGATACGCAGTATTTT
many 16 TRBJ2-1 TRBD2 TRBV7-6 CASSKVTSGVGDEQFF TGTGCCAGCAGCAAAGTGACTAGCGGGGTAGGAGATGAGCAGTTCTTC
few 17 TRBJ1-2 . TRBV14 CASSQGPGRTLNYGYTF TGTGCCAGCAGCCAGGGGCCGGGCAGGACTCTTAACTATGGCTACACCTTC
. 15 TRBJ2-1 . TRBV20-1 CSASADLSSYNEQFF TGCAGTGCTAGTGCGGACCTGAGCTCCTACAATGAGCAGTTCTTC
few 16 TRBJ1-4 TRBD1 TRBV11-2 CASSLDSGQGREKLFF TGTGCCAGCAGCTTAGATTCCGGACAGGGGCGGGAAAAACTGTTTTTT
. 13 TRBJ1-1 . TRBV12-3/TRBV12-4 CASSLSGHTEAFF TGTGCCAGCAGTTTATCAGGACACACTGAAGCTTTCTTT
few 14 TRBJ1-1 TRBD1 TRBV30 CAWRKGQGNTEAFF TGTGCCTGGAGAAAGGGACAGGGGAACACTGAAGCTTTCTTT
. 16 TRBJ2-1 . TRBV9 CASSGGPSASYNEQFF TGTGCCAGCAGCGGGGGCCCTAGCGCCTCCTACAATGAGCAGTTCTTC
few 16 TRBJ1-1 . TRBV4-2 CASSQDYTSEFVGAFF TGTGCCAGCAGCCAAGATTATACATCGGAATTTGTGGGAGCTTTCTTT
. 14 TRBJ2-7 . TRBV7-9 CASSLQGNTYEQYF TGTGCCAGCAGCTTACAAGGGAATACCTACGAGCAGTACTTC
few 14 TRBJ1-5 . TRBV6-4 CASSVVLGDQPQHF TGTGCCAGCAGTGTGGTGTTAGGGGATCAGCCCCAGCATTTT
. 14 TRBJ2-3 TRBD2 TRBV29-1 CSVEGRGVVDTQYF TGCAGCGTTGAAGGACGGGGGGTGGTGGATACGCAGTATTTT
few 16 TRBJ1-2 TRBD1 TRBV29-1 CSVESPMNRGREGYTF TGCAGCGTTGAATCCCCCATGAACAGGGGGCGGGAGGGCTACACCTTC
many 14 TRBJ2-4 . TRBV12-3/TRBV12-4 CASSSQGAKNIQYF TGTGCCAGCAGTTCTCAGGGAGCCAAAAACATTCAGTACTTC
few 14 TRBJ2-5 . TRBV6-2/TRBV6-3 CASSYSKWQGGLYF TGTGCCAGCAGTTACTCGAAGTGGCAGGGGGGGTTGTACTTC
few 16 TRBJ1-1 TRBD1 TRBV7-6 CASSSYRTGANTEAFF TGTGCCAGCAGCTCTTATAGGACAGGGGCGAACACTGAAGCTTTCTTT
. 15 TRBJ2-3 TRBD2 TRBV2 CASSDDSGGADTQYF TGTGCCAGCAGTGATGATAGCGGGGGGGCAGATACGCAGTATTTT